This TCR beta chain was sequenced for a study of CD4 T cells in relation to SARS-CoV-2 and coronaviruses. Study in general: ViraFEST: roughly 9-day antigen culture of PBMCs, then TCR beta CDR3 sequencing.

Turning to this clone: Antigen specificity is unknown.

The germline V gene encodes CDR1 SGHRS and CDR2 YFSETQ. This CDR3 is 18 amino acids long. V dropped 4 bases and J dropped 1; count of bases not matched to a gene: 12. Study findings and constraints: In around 67% of donors, memory CD4+ clonotypes crossrecognized SARS-CoV-2 and at least one common cold coronavirus spike.

Unexposed donor CD4+ T cells date from about 2011-2018, before the COVID-19 pandemic. After 10 to 11 days of culture, CD4+ T cells were isolated. Cultures received half-medium IL-2 refreshes on days 3 and 7. The repertoire was sequenced with immunoSEQ multiplex PCR; TCRdb's copy has only in-frame clones and lacks some. The sample includes 22,000 or so clones, more than 70% seen only once; the top ten take 9% to 15%. The chain is built from TRBV5-1 and TRBJ2-4, with TRBD1 identical over 9 bases. The specimen was CD4+ T cells from PBMCs, cultured in vitro. This TCR was sampled from a human donor in good health. CDR3 loop: CASSQNPQGAGAKNIQYF. CDR3 DNA: TGCGCCAGCAGCCAAAATCCACAGGGGGCAGGGGCCAAAAACATTCAGTACTTC.